The rows below give T cell receptor beta chains drawn from one sample of a study of vaccination effects on CD4 cells after COVID-19. No cognate antigen is known for these TCRs. Data came from immunoSEQ multiplex PCR; TCRdb stores just in-frame clones and leaves some out. The data contain 45,000 to 75,000 clones, roughly 80% of them singletons. The specimen was CD4+ T cells from PBMCs cultured without peptide, collected before COVID-19 vaccination. The receptors come from a human donor who received a COVID-19 vaccine. CDR3s include the opening cysteine and the closing phenylalanine or tryptophan. D genes are given only for firm matches. Not every row has a clone size; where given, it reads once, few, many or a size class.

cdr3_length: 14; v_call: TRBV5-1; j_call: TRBJ2-2; d_call: -; clone_size: -; cdr3_aa: CASSSSGNTGELFF; cdr3_nt: TGCGCCAGCAGCTCCTCAGGAAACACCGGGGAGCTGTTTTTT
cdr3_length: 14; v_call: TRBV6-6; j_call: TRBJ1-1; d_call: -; clone_size: -; cdr3_aa: CASTFSGRNTEAFF; cdr3_nt: TGTGCCAGCACTTTTTCGGGCCGGAACACTGAAGCTTTCTTT
cdr3_length: 16; v_call: TRBV19; j_call: TRBJ2-2; d_call: TRBD1; clone_size: -; cdr3_aa: CASSIVDRVITGELFF; cdr3_nt: TGTGCCAGTAGTATAGTAGACAGGGTAATCACCGGGGAGCTGTTTTTT
cdr3_length: 14; v_call: TRBV11-2; j_call: TRBJ2-1; d_call: -; clone_size: -; cdr3_aa: CASSRLIIRDEQFF; cdr3_nt: TGTGCCAGCAGCCGACTCATAATCCGGGATGAGCAGTTCTTC
cdr3_length: 14; v_call: TRBV7-8; j_call: TRBJ2-3; d_call: -; clone_size: -; cdr3_aa: CASSPSSSTDTQYF; cdr3_nt: TGTGCCAGCAGCCCCTCCTCTAGCACAGATACGCAGTATTTT
cdr3_length: 15; v_call: TRBV7-3; j_call: TRBJ2-6; d_call: -; clone_size: -; cdr3_aa: CASSLGGAGANVLTF; cdr3_nt: TGTGCCAGCAGCTTAGGAGGTGCTGGGGCCAACGTCCTGACTTTC
cdr3_length: 13; v_call: TRBV5-1; j_call: TRBJ2-3; d_call: -; clone_size: -; cdr3_aa: CASSLGQTDTQYF; cdr3_nt: TGCGCCAGCAGCCTAGGGCAGACAGATACGCAGTATTTT
cdr3_length: 16; v_call: TRBV7-2; j_call: TRBJ2-3; d_call: -; clone_size: -; cdr3_aa: CASSLTRAGSTDTQYF; cdr3_nt: TGTGCCAGCAGCTTAACGCGGGCAGGCAGCACAGATACGCAGTATTTT
cdr3_length: 13; v_call: TRBV28; j_call: TRBJ1-2; d_call: TRBD1; clone_size: once; cdr3_aa: CASSLDRGYGYTF; cdr3_nt: TGTGCCAGCAGTTTAGACAGGGGCTATGGCTACACCTTC
cdr3_length: 16; v_call: TRBV12-5; j_call: TRBJ2-2; d_call: -; clone_size: -; cdr3_aa: CASGAKQRRNTGELFF; cdr3_nt: TGTGCTAGTGGCGCTAAACAGAGGAGGAACACCGGGGAGCTGTTTTTT
cdr3_length: 14; v_call: TRBV15; j_call: TRBJ1-1; d_call: -; clone_size: -; cdr3_aa: CATSSYRVATEAFF; cdr3_nt: TGTGCCACCAGCAGCTACAGGGTGGCCACTGAAGCTTTCTTT
cdr3_length: 15; v_call: TRBV6-2/TRBV6-3; j_call: TRBJ2-5; d_call: -; clone_size: -; cdr3_aa: CASSYDSSGQETQYF; cdr3_nt: TGTGCCAGCAGTTACGACAGTTCGGGCCAAGAGACCCAGTACTTC
cdr3_length: 16; v_call: TRBV5-1; j_call: TRBJ2-2; d_call: TRBD2; clone_size: few; cdr3_aa: CASSLVAGPNTGELFF; cdr3_nt: TGCGCCAGCAGCTTGGTAGCGGGGCCGAACACCGGGGAGCTGTTTTTT
cdr3_length: 17; v_call: TRBV5-5; j_call: TRBJ2-3; d_call: TRBD1; clone_size: -; cdr3_aa: CASSLYASDRGPDTQYF; cdr3_nt: TGTGCCAGCAGCTTATACGCTTCGGACAGGGGGCCAGATACGCAGTATTTT
cdr3_length: 13; v_call: TRBV5-1; j_call: TRBJ2-1; d_call: -; clone_size: -; cdr3_aa: CASSPESYNEQFF; cdr3_nt: TGCGCCAGCAGCCCGGAGAGTTACAATGAGCAGTTCTTC
cdr3_length: 16; v_call: TRBV4-1; j_call: TRBJ2-5; d_call: TRBD2; clone_size: -; cdr3_aa: CASSRRGGGDQETQYF; cdr3_nt: TGCGCCAGCAGCCGACGGGGCGGGGGGGATCAAGAGACCCAGTACTTC
cdr3_length: 15; v_call: TRBV24-1; j_call: TRBJ2-1; d_call: -; clone_size: -; cdr3_aa: CATSVSAGRIDEQFF; cdr3_nt: TGTGCCACCAGTGTGTCTGCGGGGCGAATCGATGAGCAGTTCTTC
cdr3_length: 14; v_call: TRBV29-1; j_call: TRBJ2-5; d_call: TRBD1; clone_size: -; cdr3_aa: CSVGNRGAIETQYF; cdr3_nt: TGCAGCGTTGGTAACAGGGGCGCGATAGAGACCCAGTACTTC
cdr3_length: 14; v_call: TRBV19; j_call: TRBJ1-5; d_call: -; clone_size: once; cdr3_aa: CASRVTGSNQPQHF; cdr3_nt: TGTGCCAGTAGAGTTACGGGTAGCAATCAGCCCCAGCATTTT
cdr3_length: 13; v_call: TRBV2; j_call: TRBJ2-5; d_call: TRBD2; clone_size: -; cdr3_aa: CASSGLAKETQYF; cdr3_nt: TGTGCCAGCAGTGGACTAGCGAAGGAGACCCAGTACTTC
cdr3_length: 14; v_call: TRBV6-1; j_call: TRBJ1-2; d_call: -; clone_size: once; cdr3_aa: CASSEQPGDYGYTF; cdr3_nt: TGTGCCAGCAGTGAACAACCCGGGGACTATGGCTACACCTTC
cdr3_length: 14; v_call: TRBV3-1/TRBV3-2; j_call: TRBJ1-1; d_call: -; clone_size: once; cdr3_aa: CASSPGTPNTEAFF; cdr3_nt: TGTGCCAGCAGCCCCGGGACACCCAACACTGAAGCTTTCTTT
cdr3_length: 13; v_call: TRBV29-1; j_call: TRBJ1-6; d_call: -; clone_size: once; cdr3_aa: CSVDRVSNSPLHF; cdr3_nt: TGCAGCGTTGACAGGGTTTCTAATTCACCCCTCCACTTT
cdr3_length: 14; v_call: TRBV2; j_call: TRBJ1-1; d_call: -; clone_size: -; cdr3_aa: CASSLLAGNTEAFF; cdr3_nt: TGTGCCAGCAGCCTATTGGCGGGGAACACTGAAGCTTTCTTT
cdr3_length: 15; v_call: TRBV18; j_call: TRBJ2-3; d_call: -; clone_size: -; cdr3_aa: CASSPRVTGTDTQYF; cdr3_nt: TGTGCCAGCTCACCGAGGGTTACGGGCACAGATACGCAGTATTTT
cdr3_length: 15; v_call: TRBV9; j_call: TRBJ1-6; d_call: TRBD1; clone_size: once; cdr3_aa: CASSPMTGSNSPLHF; cdr3_nt: TGTGCCAGCAGCCCGATGACAGGGAGCAATTCACCCCTCCACTTT
cdr3_length: 14; v_call: TRBV3-1/TRBV3-2; j_call: TRBJ2-2; d_call: -; clone_size: few; cdr3_aa: CASSRQGTTGELFF; cdr3_nt: TGTGCCAGCAGCCGGCAGGGGACCACCGGGGAGCTGTTTTTT
cdr3_length: 16; v_call: TRBV4-1; j_call: TRBJ1-2; d_call: -; clone_size: -; cdr3_aa: CASSQVGAGFTHGYTF; cdr3_nt: TGCGCCAGCAGCCAAGTGGGGGCCGGGTTCACGCATGGCTACACCTTC
cdr3_length: 13; v_call: TRBV28; j_call: TRBJ1-2; d_call: -; clone_size: -; cdr3_aa: CASSFTGPYGYTF; cdr3_nt: TGTGCCAGCAGTTTTACAGGGCCCTATGGCTACACCTTC
cdr3_length: 16; v_call: TRBV7-2; j_call: TRBJ1-4; d_call: -; clone_size: -; cdr3_aa: CASSLDPFATNEKLFF; cdr3_nt: TGTGCCAGCAGCTTAGACCCTTTTGCAACTAATGAAAAACTGTTTTTT
cdr3_length: 16; v_call: TRBV4-1; j_call: TRBJ1-5; d_call: TRBD1; clone_size: -; cdr3_aa: CASSPQDRGPDQPQHF; cdr3_nt: TGCGCCAGCAGCCCGCAGGACAGGGGGCCTGATCAGCCCCAGCATTTT
cdr3_length: 16; v_call: TRBV6-5; j_call: TRBJ1-1; d_call: -; clone_size: -; cdr3_aa: CASSYTSGRTNTEAFF; cdr3_nt: TGTGCCAGCAGTTACACAAGCGGGCGGACGAACACTGAAGCTTTCTTT
cdr3_length: 14; v_call: TRBV2; j_call: TRBJ1-5; d_call: -; clone_size: -; cdr3_aa: CASSDWQGDQPQHF; cdr3_nt: TGTGCCAGCAGTGATTGGCAGGGCGATCAGCCCCAGCATTTT
cdr3_length: 13; v_call: TRBV7-8; j_call: TRBJ2-2; d_call: -; clone_size: -; cdr3_aa: CASSLKNTGELFF; cdr3_nt: TGTGCCAGCAGCTTAAAAAACACCGGGGAGCTGTTTTTT
cdr3_length: 15; v_call: TRBV9; j_call: TRBJ2-2; d_call: TRBD1; clone_size: -; cdr3_aa: CASSPGQGLTGELFF; cdr3_nt: TGTGCCAGCAGCCCGGGACAGGGACTAACCGGGGAGCTGTTTTTT
cdr3_length: 18; v_call: TRBV28; j_call: TRBJ1-6; d_call: -; clone_size: once; cdr3_aa: CASSPSSGLGSYNSPLHF; cdr3_nt: TGTGCCAGCAGTCCGTCGAGTGGATTAGGTTCCTATAATTCACCCCTCCACTTT
cdr3_length: 16; v_call: TRBV9; j_call: TRBJ2-3; d_call: -; clone_size: -; cdr3_aa: CASSVQYGGSTDTQYF; cdr3_nt: TGTGCCAGCAGCGTCCAATACGGGGGAAGCACAGATACGCAGTATTTT
cdr3_length: 13; v_call: TRBV9; j_call: TRBJ1-6; d_call: -; clone_size: -; cdr3_aa: CASSPDPNSPLHF; cdr3_nt: TGTGCCAGCAGCCCGGACCCAAATTCACCCCTCCACTTT
cdr3_length: 15; v_call: TRBV19; j_call: TRBJ1-2; d_call: -; clone_size: -; cdr3_aa: CASSIKNTGFHGYTF; cdr3_nt: TGTGCCAGTAGTATTAAAAATACAGGGTTCCATGGCTACACCTTC
cdr3_length: 13; v_call: TRBV27; j_call: TRBJ1-5; d_call: TRBD1; clone_size: -; cdr3_aa: CASSFQGGRPQHF; cdr3_nt: TGTGCCAGCAGTTTTCAGGGGGGAAGGCCCCAGCATTTT
cdr3_length: 14; v_call: TRBV2; j_call: TRBJ2-2; d_call: -; clone_size: -; cdr3_aa: CASRGGVNTGELFF; cdr3_nt: TGTGCCAGCAGAGGCGGGGTAAACACCGGGGAGCTGTTTTTT
cdr3_length: 16; v_call: TRBV18; j_call: TRBJ2-1; d_call: -; clone_size: once; cdr3_aa: CASSPLGESSYNEQFF; cdr3_nt: TGTGCCAGCTCACCACTTGGAGAAAGCTCCTACAATGAGCAGTTCTTC
cdr3_length: 14; v_call: TRBV7-3; j_call: TRBJ2-6; d_call: -; clone_size: -; cdr3_aa: CASREGSGANVLTF; cdr3_nt: TGTGCCAGCAGGGAGGGTTCTGGGGCCAACGTCCTGACTTTC
cdr3_length: 13; v_call: TRBV2; j_call: TRBJ1-2; d_call: TRBD1; clone_size: few; cdr3_aa: CASSYTGVSGYTF; cdr3_nt: TGTGCCAGCAGTTATACAGGGGTCTCTGGCTACACCTTC
cdr3_length: 20; v_call: TRBV1; j_call: TRBJ2-3; d_call: -; clone_size: -; cdr3_aa: CTSSNRGLAGGRSSTDTQYF; cdr3_nt: TGCACCAGCAGCAATAGAGGACTAGCGGGGGGCAGGAGTAGCACAGATACGCAGTATTTT
cdr3_length: 14; v_call: TRBV7-9; j_call: TRBJ2-3; d_call: -; clone_size: -; cdr3_aa: CASSPGQQMDTQYF; cdr3_nt: TGTGCCAGCAGCCCTGGACAGCAGATGGATACGCAGTATTTT
cdr3_length: 13; v_call: TRBV7-9; j_call: TRBJ1-2; d_call: -; clone_size: -; cdr3_aa: CASSFKSLYGYTF; cdr3_nt: TGTGCCAGCAGCTTCAAGAGCCTCTATGGCTACACCTTC
cdr3_length: 14; v_call: TRBV4-1; j_call: TRBJ1-5; d_call: -; clone_size: -; cdr3_aa: CASSQDRDLGPQHF; cdr3_nt: TGCGCCAGCAGCCAGGACCGGGACCTCGGGCCCCAGCATTTT
cdr3_length: 18; v_call: TRBV19; j_call: TRBJ1-1; d_call: TRBD1; clone_size: -; cdr3_aa: CARTTTGTGGAGDTEAFF; cdr3_nt: TGTGCCAGGACCACGACCGGGACAGGGGGCGCGGGGGACACTGAAGCTTTCTTT
cdr3_length: 16; v_call: TRBV27; j_call: TRBJ1-1; d_call: -; clone_size: -; cdr3_aa: CASSTLLARGGTEAFF; cdr3_nt: TGTGCCAGCAGTACCCTCCTCGCGAGGGGTGGGACTGAAGCTTTCTTT
cdr3_length: 13; v_call: TRBV5-5; j_call: TRBJ2-5; d_call: -; clone_size: -; cdr3_aa: CASSLNRQETQYF; cdr3_nt: TGTGCCAGCAGCTTGAACAGACAAGAGACCCAGTACTTC
cdr3_length: 14; v_call: TRBV30; j_call: TRBJ1-5; d_call: TRBD1; clone_size: -; cdr3_aa: CAWSTQGGIQPQHF; cdr3_nt: TGTGCCTGGAGTACCCAGGGGGGTATCCAGCCCCAGCATTTT
cdr3_length: 13; v_call: TRBV6-5; j_call: TRBJ1-2; d_call: TRBD1; clone_size: -; cdr3_aa: CASSAGQYYGYTF; cdr3_nt: TGTGCCAGCAGCGCGGGACAGTACTATGGCTACACCTTC
cdr3_length: 16; v_call: TRBV18; j_call: TRBJ1-4; d_call: TRBD1; clone_size: -; cdr3_aa: CASSRNRGATNEKLFF; cdr3_nt: TGTGCCAGCTCACGGAACAGGGGCGCAACTAATGAAAAACTGTTTTTT